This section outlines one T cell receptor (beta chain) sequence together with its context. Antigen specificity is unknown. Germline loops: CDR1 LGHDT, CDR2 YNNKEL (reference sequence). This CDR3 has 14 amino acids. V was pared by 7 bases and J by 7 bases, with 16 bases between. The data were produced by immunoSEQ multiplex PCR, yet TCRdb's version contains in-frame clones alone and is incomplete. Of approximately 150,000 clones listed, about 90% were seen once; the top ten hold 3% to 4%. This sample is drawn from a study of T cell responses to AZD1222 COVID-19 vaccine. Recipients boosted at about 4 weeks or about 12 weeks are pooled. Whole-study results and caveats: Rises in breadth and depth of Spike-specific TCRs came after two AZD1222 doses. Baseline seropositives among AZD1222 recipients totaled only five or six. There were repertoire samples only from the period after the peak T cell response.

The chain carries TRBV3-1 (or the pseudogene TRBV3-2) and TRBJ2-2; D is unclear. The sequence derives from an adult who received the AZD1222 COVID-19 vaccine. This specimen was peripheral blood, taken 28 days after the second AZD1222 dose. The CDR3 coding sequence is TGTGCCAGCACCTCTGCTTGGGTAGGCGGGGAGCTGTTTTTT. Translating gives CASTSAWVGGELFF.